The 13 T cell receptor beta chains below all came from one sample that was sequenced in a study of OX40 agonist ivuxolimab in advanced cancers. The repertoire was sequenced with immunoSEQ multiplex PCR; TCRdb's copy has only in-frame clones and lacks some. This repertoire shows some 52,000 clones, over 80% found once; its top ten account for about 25%. The sequencing here drew on CD4+ or CD8+ T cells sorted from blood, taken in a trial of the OX40 agonist ivuxolimab. The source is an adult with an advanced solid tumor such as melanoma, head and neck, liver or kidney cancer.

V and J are TRBV7-3 and TRBJ2-7, with 7 positions matching TRBD1. The CDR3 covers 13 residues. The junction had 3 bases not matched to a gene; V was cut back by 6 bases and J by 1 base. Germline lookup yields CDR1 SGHTA and CDR2 FQGTGA. CDR3 sequence: CASRSGQSYEQYF. The CDR3 DNA follows: TGTGCCAGCAGGTCGGGACAGTCCTACGAGCAGTACTTC.

In DNA form, the CDR3 reads TGTGCCCTGGGGGGCGGGGAGCTGTTTTTT. Amino acids: CALGGGELFF. This chain joins TRBV2 and TRBJ2-2; maybe TRBD2 (6 bases). V was pared by 11 bases and J by 7 bases, with 8 bases between. The CDR3 totals 10 residues. Germline CDR1 is SNHLY and CDR2 is FYNNEI.

The chain has TRBV10-3 and TRBJ2-7; D is perhaps TRBD1 (6 bases). CDR1 ENHRY and CDR2 SYGVKD come from the germline V gene. The CDR3 totals 13 residues. The V end was cut by 3 bases, the J end by 2 bases, with 8 bases between. CDR3 loop: CAISEGQPYEQYF. DNA for the CDR3: TGTGCCATCAGTGAAGGACAGCCCTACGAGCAGTACTTC.

This clone is a singleton in its sample. The V call is TRBV5-4, the J call TRBJ1-1; TRBD1 matches 8 bases. V gave up 0 bases and J gave up 8 bases; unmatched junction bases: 0. CDR3 size: 12 residues. CDR1 and CDR2 from the germline V gene are SGHNT and YYREEE (reference sequence). This CDR3 reads CASSLGDREAFF. DNA of the CDR3: TGTGCCAGCAGCTTGGGGGACAGGGAAGCTTTCTTT.

This clone was detected only once. The CDR3 spells CASSDFGGAHLGYTF. Here the CDR3 DNA reads TGTGCCAGCAGTGACTTCGGGGGGGCGCATCTTGGCTACACCTTC. The chain carries TRBV28 and TRBJ1-2; the D gene is possibly TRBD1 (6 bases). The CDR3 is 15 residues long. Looked up from germline, CDR1 is MDHEN and CDR2 is SYDVKM. Trimming left V 5 bases short and J 7 bases short, with 20 bases between.

The genes are TRBV10-3 and TRBJ1-1, with TRBD1 matching over 10 bases. This CDR3 is 15 amino acids long. V was clipped by 8 bases and J by 0 bases; unmatched bases: 6. CDR1 ENHRY and CDR2 SYGVKD come from the germline V gene. In DNA form, the CDR3 reads TGTGCCATCGGCCCGGGACAGGGGTTGAACACTGAAGCTTTCTTT. This translates into CAIGPGQGLNTEAFF.

This rearrangement joins TRBV11-3 to TRBJ2-7; TRBD1 matches at 10 bases. CDR3 length: 14 residues. Germline V lookup: CDR1 SGHNT, CDR2 YENEEA. With 5 bases clipped from V and 6 bases from J, the junction kept 7 bases outside the gene matches. CDR3 sequence (DNA): TGTGCCAGCAGCACCCGGGACAGGGGATCCGAGCAGTACTTC. As protein: CASSTRDRGSEQYF.

V is TRBV27 and J is TRBJ1-2; possible D gene TRBD1, 5 bases. V shed 11 bases and J shed 4 bases, with 20 bases lying between them. The CDR3 contains 14 residues. Germline V gene lookup returns CDR1 MNHEY and CDR2 SMNVEV (reference sequence). The chain's CDR3 is CASGGEGSFYGYTF. CDR3 in DNA: TGTGCCTCCGGCGGGGAGGGGTCTTTCTATGGCTACACCTTC.

This chain connects TRBV27 to TRBJ1-1; possible D gene TRBD1, 5 bases. The CDR3 has 11 residues. Trimming cost V 6 bases and J 8 bases, with 10 bases left between them. Looked up from germline, CDR1 is MNHEY and CDR2 is SMNVEV (reference sequence). In DNA form, the CDR3 reads TGTGCCAGCAGCCAGGGTAAGGAAGCTTTCTTT. Amino acid sequence: CASSQGKEAFF.

The J gene is TRBJ2-4, the V gene TRBV5-4; TRBD2 matches at 11 bases. Losses at the gene ends were 4 bases for V and 1 base for J; bases not matched to a gene: 13. The CDR3 consists of 19 residues. Germline CDR1 reads SGHNT; CDR2 reads YYREEE (reference sequence). CDR3 region: CASSPSLTSGTVAKNIQYF. The CDR3 nucleotides are TGTGCCAGCAGCCCTAGCCTGACTAGCGGGACCGTCGCCAAAAACATTCAGTACTTC. Supplemented by reference TRBV5-4 and TRBJ2-4, the full variable domain reads ETGVTQSPTHLIKTRGQQVTLRCSSQSGHNTVSWYQQALGQGPQFIFQYYREEENGRGNFPPRFSGLQFPNYSSELNVNALELDDSALYLCASSPSLTSGTVAKNIQYFGAGTRLSVL.

V is TRBV9 and J is TRBJ1-2; the D gene is possibly TRBD1 (5 bases). The V end was cut by 3 bases, the J end by 5 bases, with 20 bases between. CDR3 size: 16 residues. Looked up from germline, CDR1 is SGDLS and CDR2 is YYNGEE. CDR3: CASSDDGHLPLYGYTF. The DNA of the CDR3 is TGTGCCAGCAGCGACGATGGACATCTACCTCTTTATGGCTACACCTTC. The whole variable domain, remainder taken from reference TRBV9 and TRBJ1-2, is DSGVTQTPKHLITATGQRVTLRCSPRSGDLSVYWYQQSLDQGLQFLIQYYNGEERAKGNILERFSAQQFPDLHSELNLSSLELGDSALYFCASSDDGHLPLYGYTFGSGTRLTVV.

The chain is built from TRBV28 and TRBJ2-7; maybe TRBD1 (6 bases). The V gene's germline CDR1 is MDHEN and CDR2 SYDVKM. The V end lost 4 bases, the J end lost 3 bases, and 13 bases lay between the germline ends. This CDR3 has 14 residues. The CDR3 reads CASSSLDSYYEQYF. CDR3 in DNA: TGTGCCAGCAGTTCTCTGGACAGCTACTACGAGCAGTACTTC.

This chain links TRBV7-2 with TRBJ2-7, with 7 bases lining up with TRBD2. V was pared by 2 bases and J by 1 base, with 5 bases of the junction left unmatched. Germline V lookup: CDR1 SGHTA, CDR2 FQGNSA. CDR3 length: 15 residues. The DNA for the CDR3 is TGTGCCAGCAGCTTATGGGGAGCGGGATCCTACGAGCAGTACTTC. Amino acid sequence: CASSLWGAGSYEQYF.